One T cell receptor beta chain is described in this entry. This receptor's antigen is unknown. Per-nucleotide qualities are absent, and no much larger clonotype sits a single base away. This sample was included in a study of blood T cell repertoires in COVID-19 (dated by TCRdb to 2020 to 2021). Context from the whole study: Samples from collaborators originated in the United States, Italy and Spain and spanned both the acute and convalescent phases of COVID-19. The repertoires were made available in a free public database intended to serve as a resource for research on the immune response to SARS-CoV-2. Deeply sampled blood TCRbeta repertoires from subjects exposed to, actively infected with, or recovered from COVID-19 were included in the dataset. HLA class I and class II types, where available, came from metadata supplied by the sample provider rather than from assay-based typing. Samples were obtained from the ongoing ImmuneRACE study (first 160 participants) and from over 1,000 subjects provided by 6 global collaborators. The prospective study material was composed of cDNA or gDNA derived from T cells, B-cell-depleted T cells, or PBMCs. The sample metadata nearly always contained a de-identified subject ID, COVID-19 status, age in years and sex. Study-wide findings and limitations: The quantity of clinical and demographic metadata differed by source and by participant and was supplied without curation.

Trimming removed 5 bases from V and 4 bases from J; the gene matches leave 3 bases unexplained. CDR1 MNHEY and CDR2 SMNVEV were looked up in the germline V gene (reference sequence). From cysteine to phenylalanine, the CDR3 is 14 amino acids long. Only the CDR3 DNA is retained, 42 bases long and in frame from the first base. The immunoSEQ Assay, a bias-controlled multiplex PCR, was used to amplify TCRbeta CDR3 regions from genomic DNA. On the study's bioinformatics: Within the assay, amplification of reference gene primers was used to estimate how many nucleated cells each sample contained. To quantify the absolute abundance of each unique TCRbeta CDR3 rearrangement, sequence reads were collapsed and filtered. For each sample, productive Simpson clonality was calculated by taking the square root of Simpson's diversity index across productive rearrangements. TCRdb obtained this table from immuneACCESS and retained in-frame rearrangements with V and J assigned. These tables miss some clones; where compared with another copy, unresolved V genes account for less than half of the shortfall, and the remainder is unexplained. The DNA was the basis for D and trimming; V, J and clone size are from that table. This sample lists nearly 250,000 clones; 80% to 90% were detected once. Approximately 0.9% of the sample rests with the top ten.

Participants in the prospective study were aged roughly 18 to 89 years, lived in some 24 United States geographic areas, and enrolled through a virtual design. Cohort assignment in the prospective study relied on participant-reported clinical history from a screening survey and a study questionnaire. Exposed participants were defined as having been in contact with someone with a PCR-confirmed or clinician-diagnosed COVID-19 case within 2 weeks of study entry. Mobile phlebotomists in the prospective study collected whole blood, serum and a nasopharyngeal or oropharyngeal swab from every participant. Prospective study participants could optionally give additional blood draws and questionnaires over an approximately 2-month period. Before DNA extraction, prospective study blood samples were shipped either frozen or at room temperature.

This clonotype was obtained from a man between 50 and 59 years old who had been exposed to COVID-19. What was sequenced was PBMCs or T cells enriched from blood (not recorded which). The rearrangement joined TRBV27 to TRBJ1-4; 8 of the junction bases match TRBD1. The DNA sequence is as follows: TGTGCCAGCAGTCGGGACAGGAGTAATGAAAAACTGTTTTTT. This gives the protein CASSRDRSNEKLFF.